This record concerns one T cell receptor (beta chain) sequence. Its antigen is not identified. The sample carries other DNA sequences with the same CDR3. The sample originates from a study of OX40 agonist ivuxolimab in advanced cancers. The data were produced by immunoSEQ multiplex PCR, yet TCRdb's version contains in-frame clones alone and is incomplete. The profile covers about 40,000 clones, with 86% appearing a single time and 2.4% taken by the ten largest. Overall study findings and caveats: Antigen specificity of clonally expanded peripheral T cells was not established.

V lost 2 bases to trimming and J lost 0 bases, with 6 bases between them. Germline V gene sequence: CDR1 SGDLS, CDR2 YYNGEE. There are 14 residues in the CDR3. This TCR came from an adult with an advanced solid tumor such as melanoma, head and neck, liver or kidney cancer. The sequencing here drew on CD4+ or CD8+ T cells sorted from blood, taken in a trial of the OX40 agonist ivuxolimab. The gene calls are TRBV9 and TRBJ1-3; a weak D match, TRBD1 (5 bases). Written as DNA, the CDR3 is TGTGCCAGCAGCGTCGACAGCTCTGGAAACACCATATATTTT. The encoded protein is CASSVDSSGNTIYF. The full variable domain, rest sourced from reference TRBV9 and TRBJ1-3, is DSGVTQTPKHLITATGQRVTLRCSPRSGDLSVYWYQQSLDQGLQFLIQYYNGEERAKGNILERFSAQQFPDLHSELNLSSLELGDSALYFCASSVDSSGNTIYFGEGSWLTVV.